This passage covers 8 T cell receptor beta chains from one sample sequenced in a study of CD8 T cells in ankylosing spondylitis. Study-wide points: One TCR beta motif, made up of about 8 highly homologous variants, appeared characteristic of ankylosing spondylitis blood.

Which antigens these TCRs recognize remains unknown. TCRdb reprocessed the 5' RACE reads via MiXCR and lists one record per CDR3 protein. The data hold around 430,000 distinct CDR3 sequences, with roughly 18% observed a single time. The material sequenced was blood, either unsorted or a sorted T cell fraction (not recorded which). These receptors were collected from a male donor with ankylosing spondylitis.

This clonotype was picked up a small number of times. The gene calls are TRBV6-1 and TRBJ1-1; a possible D gene is TRBD1 (5 bases). Germline V gives CDR1 MNHNS, CDR2 SASEGT. V was clipped by 6 bases and J by 10 bases, with 18 bases between them. This CDR3 contains 13 residues. Here the CDR3 reads CASSLRLGGRAFF. In nucleotides, the CDR3 is TGTGCCAGCAGCCTTCGTTTGGGGGGACGAGCTTTCTTT.

This chain links TRBV19 with TRBJ2-5; D gene ambiguous. This CDR3 region has 13 residues. Trimming removed 6 bases from V and 1 base from J, with 9 bases in between. In germline, CDR1 is LNHDA, CDR2 SQIVND (reference sequence). The CDR3: CASRYAAQETQYF. DNA of the CDR3: TGTGCCAGTAGATATGCAGCCCAAGAGACCCAGTACTTC.

The rearrangement joins TRBV3-1 to TRBJ2-7; no firm D call. Trimming cost V 4 bases and J 3 bases, with 10 bases left between them. This CDR3 has 13 residues. CDR1 and CDR2 (germline): LGHDT, YNNKEL (reference sequence). The CDR3 reads CASSPRLGYEQYF. DNA of the CDR3: TGTGCCAGCAGCCCCCGGTTAGGCTACGAGCAGTACTTC.

This clonotype was recorded a few times. The V and J genes are TRBV27 and TRBJ1-6, with 8 bases identical to TRBD1. The V segment lost 4 bases and the J segment 6 bases; nucleotides outside the gene matches: 2. Germline assignment: CDR1 MNHEY and CDR2 SMNVEV (reference sequence). CDR3 length: 14 amino acids. CDR3 sequence (DNA): TGTGCCAGCAGTTCGGACAGGGCTAATTCACCCCTCCACTTT. Translation: CASSSDRANSPLHF.

This clonotype was detected a few times. The genes are TRBV2 and TRBJ2-5, with 8 nucleotides matching TRBD2. This CDR3 comprises 14 residues. J gave up 1 base and V 8 bases, and 6 bases lay outside the gene matches. The germline gives CDR1 SNHLY, CDR2 FYNNEI. CDR3 protein: CASGPAGAQETQYF. CDR3 coding DNA: TGTGCCAGCGGCCCAGCGGGGGCCCAAGAGACCCAGTACTTC.

This clonotype was detected only a few times. This rearrangement joins TRBV11-2 to TRBJ1-5; 7 nucleotides agree with TRBD1. The CDR3 covers 14 residues. Germline V CDR1 and CDR2: SGHAT, FQNNGV. The V gene end was trimmed by 5 bases and the J gene end by 3 bases; junction bases not matched to a gene: 4. The CDR3 DNA sequence: TGTGCCAGCAGCCGGGACAGCTTCAATCAGCCCCAGCATTTT. It encodes CASSRDSFNQPQHF.

This clonotype has more than one count but fewer than ten. V gene TRBV4-1 combines with J gene TRBJ1-1; perhaps TRBD1 as D (5 bases). The CDR3 has 15 residues. Looked up from germline, CDR1 is MGHRA and CDR2 is YSYEKL. V was pared by 3 bases and J by 5 bases, with 16 bases between. The CDR3 sequence: CASSQGWGGWTEAFF. CDR3 coding DNA: TGCGCCAGCAGCCAGGGCTGGGGGGGTTGGACTGAAGCTTTCTTT.

Comments on this clonotype: One end of the junction does not line up with germline, which may come from a read error. The CDR3 loop is CASSDLQRLSSGNTIYF. The CDR3 DNA reads TGTGCCTCCAGTGATTTGCAAAGGCTTAGCTCTGGAAACACCATATATTTT. This chain joins TRBV24-1 and TRBJ1-3; D is ambiguous. Germline V gene sequence: CDR1 KGHDR, CDR2 SFDVKD. The CDR3 totals 17 residues.